This TCR beta chain was recovered during a study of neurological immune-mediated disorders. Broader study findings: No sharing of CDR3 amino acid sequences was observed among expanded clones across subjects, suggesting private repertoires in all groups.

Relative to its sample, this clonotype is medium-sized. Its antigen is not identified. The cDNA was synthesized by 5'RACE incorporating 10-nucleotide random UMIs. One entry per CDR3 protein results from TCRdb running MiXCR on the 5' RACE reads. The top ten clones hold 30% to 40% of a sample with 15,000 to 20,000 distinct CDR3 sequences, 27% of them seen once. The ends were cut back, 6 bases at V and 2 bases at J, with 14 bases in the middle. The germline V gene encodes CDR1 MDHEN and CDR2 SYDVKM. The CDR3 spans 15 residues. The TCR sequence derives from a man aged 50-60 years with HTLV-1-associated myelopathy (HAM/TSP). The chain joins TRBV28 to TRBJ1-3; maybe TRBD1 (6 bases). The sequenced sample consisted of PBMCs. This CDR3 reads CASSPLGAAGNTIYF. In nucleotides, the CDR3 is TGTGCCAGCAGCCCCTTGGGGGCGGCTGGAAACACCATATATTTT.